Below, one TCR beta chain is given with its context. The target of this receptor is not known. The input lacks base qualities; no much larger clone sits a single base away. The sample's time point label is to be understood as: about 28 days (+/-7) after the second vaccine dose. AZD1222 recipients given second doses at about 4 weeks or at about 12 weeks were pooled, since spike-specific TCR depth and breadth were not found to differ between the two schedules. Samples from vaccinated people were obtained from the UK trials COV001 and COV002, which included a single-blind randomized controlled phase 2/3 trial of AZD1222 (ChAdOx1 nCoV-19) in healthy adults. For TCRbeta chain sequencing, PBMC samples were collected from trial participants at day 0 and at day 28 after the second dose. The entry originates in a study of T cell responses to AZD1222 COVID-19 vaccine (dated by TCRdb to the early 2020s). For the study in its entirety: TCR sequencing was performed for approximately 240 trial participants, of whom about 200 were given two doses of AZD1222 and around 25 were given two doses of MenACWY control vaccine. Trial participants were enrolled by age into subgroups of 18-55, 56-69 and 70-plus years, and roughly 150, 30 and 60 TCR-sequenced participants, respectively, were included in these subgroups.

General conclusions and limits of the study: Vaccine-associated CD4 TCRs spanned the whole spike protein, with dominant responses in regions 160-218 and 743-854. Epitopes outside the regions mutated in the B.1.351 and B.1.1.7 variants were reportedly recognized by nearly half of the unique spike-specific TCRs. A significant rise in spike-specific TCR breadth and depth was observed after two AZD1222 doses relative to day 0 and relative to MenACWY recipients. No day 14 peak-response samples were available, so repertoires were characterized only after the peak T cell response. In the small 56-69-year group, the increase in depth fell short of significance, most likely because of low power. Conclusions about previously exposed vaccinees are limited because only a handful of AZD1222 recipients were SARS-CoV-2 seropositive at baseline. Most participants were white British and females outnumbered males, and the authors suggested that clonal diversity may have been underestimated.

The germline V gene encodes CDR1 KGHSH and CDR2 LQKENI. From the cysteine up to the phenylalanine, the CDR3 has a length of 14 residues. Just the 42-base CDR3 DNA is kept, in frame starting at base 1. Trimmed from V: 3 bases; trimmed from J: 2 bases; junction bases lacking a gene match: 3. The CDR3 regions of human TCRbeta chains were analyzed by immunosequencing. The paper's processing steps were these. Repertoire TCRs were matched against a reference library of SARS-CoV-2-specific TCRs generated with the MIRA antigen-specificity platform. Breadth meant the fraction of unique TCRs that were SARS-CoV-2-associated, whereas depth meant the fraction of total T cells that were SARS-CoV-2-associated. Using the MIRA data, every spike-specific TCR was mapped to the spike region that the TCR reacted to and assigned to either a CD4 or a CD8 class. Log10-transformed breadth and depth values were compared by one-way ANOVA with Sidak's multiple comparisons tests. Held by TCRdb, this immuneACCESS table contains in-frame sequences only and omits some clones. Under half of the omission traces to an unresolved V gene where checked; the cause of the rest is unknown. D and trimming come from the DNA, and the V and J calls and clone size come from that table. In all, the sample holds about 200,000 clones, and just over 90% of those were seen once. The ten largest make up about 3.5% of the sample.

The rearrangement combines TRBV18 with TRBJ2-7, and TRBD1 matches 8 of the central bases. The material sequenced was peripheral blood, taken 28 days after the second AZD1222 dose. The clonotype originates from an adult who received the AZD1222 COVID-19 vaccine. The DNA sequence is given as TGTGCCAGCTCACCCGACAGGGGACCCTACGAGCAGTACTTC. Its translation reads: CASSPDRGPYEQYF.